The 20 T cell receptor beta chains listed next were all sequenced from one sample in a study of cytomegalovirus exposure and HLA in healthy donors. Use of 60 Vbeta and 13 Jbeta primers characterized the PCR. The repertoire was sequenced with immunoSEQ multiplex PCR; TCRdb's copy has only in-frame clones and lacks some. This sample has tens of thousands of clones, with 81% found just once. Sequenced: PBMCs. The receptor set was obtained from a woman under 40 in good health and CMV-seronegative.

The chain is built from TRBV9 and TRBJ1-5; the D gene is possibly TRBD1 (6 bases). The V gene's germline CDR1 is SGDLS and CDR2 YYNGEE. Trimming removed 0 bases from V and 2 bases from J, with 12 bases in between. CDR3 length: 16 amino acids. In DNA form, the CDR3 reads TGTGCCAGCAGCGTAGGCCCGGACAGCCGCAATCAGCCCCAGCATTTT. It translates to CASSVGPDSRNQPQHF.

This clone is a singleton in its sample. The gene calls are TRBV11-3 and TRBJ2-2; tentative D call: TRBD2 (6 bases). V was cut by 5 bases and J by 1 base, with 11 bases left in between. From germline, CDR1 is SGHNT and CDR2 YENEEA. The CDR3 is made up of 15 amino acids. CDR3 in amino acids: CASSVSGGNTGELFF. The CDR3 DNA reads TGTGCCAGCAGCGTTAGCGGAGGGAACACCGGGGAGCTGTTTTTT.

The rearrangement joins TRBV5-1 to TRBJ1-5; 8 nucleotides line up with TRBD1. Germline trimming cut 0 bases from V and 5 bases from J; bases unmatched to any gene: 4. Germline CDR1 SGHRS, CDR2 YFSETQ. The CDR3 consists of 15 residues. CDR3 in amino acids: CASSLATGDHQPQHF. In DNA form, the CDR3 reads TGCGCCAGCAGCTTGGCGACAGGGGACCATCAGCCCCAGCATTTT.

The chain links TRBV28 to TRBJ1-4; D gene uncertain. V was shortened by 8 bases and J by 0 bases, with 4 bases between the two germline ends. CDR3 length: 12 residues. Germline-derived CDR1 and CDR2 are MDHEN and SYDVKM. CDR3: CASVTTNEKLFF. Here the CDR3 DNA reads TGTGCCAGCGTAACAACTAATGAAAAACTGTTTTTT.

The chain is built from TRBV19 and TRBJ2-6; D is possibly TRBD1 (6 bases). Germline CDR1 LNHDA, CDR2 SQIVND (reference sequence). V was pared by 3 bases and J by 6 bases, with 15 bases between. CDR3 length: 16 residues. In DNA form, the CDR3 reads TGTGCCAGTAGTATTGGCCCCACAGGGAAGGCCAACGTCCTGACTTTC. Translating gives CASSIGPTGKANVLTF.

The chain uses TRBV5-1 and TRBJ2-6, with 11 bases aligning to TRBD1. Germline values: CDR1 SGHRS, CDR2 YFSETQ. The CDR3 totals 19 residues. V gave up 4 bases and J gave up 1 base; unmatched junction bases: 10. CDR3 in amino acids: CASSPLQGQGGSGANVLTF. The CDR3 bases are TGCGCCAGCAGCCCCCTCCAGGGACAGGGGGGATCTGGGGCCAACGTCCTGACTTTC. The full variable domain, its missing parts supplied by reference TRBV5-1 and TRBJ2-6, is KAGVTQTPRYLIKTRGQQVTLSCSPISGHRSVSWYQQTPGQGLQFLFEYFSETQRNKGNFPGRFSGRQFSNSRSEMNVSTLELGDSALYLCASSPLQGQGGSGANVLTFGAGSRLTVL.

The genes are TRBV4-1 and TRBJ2-7; D not resolved. The CDR3 is 15 amino acids. Looked up from germline, CDR1 is MGHRA and CDR2 is YSYEKL. V lost 3 bases to trimming and J lost 5 bases, with 17 bases between them. CDR3 region: CASSQLLWVSDEQYF. CDR3 coding DNA: TGCGCCAGCAGCCAGCTACTATGGGTATCGGACGAGCAGTACTTC.

V and J are TRBV28 and TRBJ2-7, with TRBD1 matching over 8 bases. The CDR3 sequence is 15 residues long. V shed 4 bases, J shed 2 bases, and the junction held 7 bases outside the gene matches. Germline CDR1 reads MDHEN; CDR2 reads SYDVKM. CDR3 bases: TGTGCCAGCAGTTCCGGACAGGGTACCCCCTACGAGCAGTACTTC. Translation: CASSSGQGTPYEQYF.

The chain employs TRBV10-3 and TRBJ1-4; 9 nucleotides agree with TRBD1. Germline values: CDR1 ENHRY, CDR2 SYGVKD. J lost 8 bases, V lost 0 bases, and 4 bases had no gene match. This CDR3 is built from 15 residues. The CDR3, as DNA: TGTGCCATCAGTGAGTCACAGGGGGCTTGGGAAAAACTGTTTTTT. Translation: CAISESQGAWEKLFF.

V and J are TRBV12-5 and TRBJ2-1, with D possibly matching TRBD2 (6 bases). The CDR3 contains 17 residues. Looked up from germline, CDR1 is LGHNT and CDR2 is FRNRAP. CDR3: CARGGRREGRGRDEQFF. The DNA of the CDR3 is TGTGCGCGTGGTGGGAGGAGAGAAGGGCGAGGGCGCGATGAGCAGTTCTTC.

V usage is TRBV30 and J usage is TRBJ1-4, with TRBD1 as a possible D gene (6 bases). V was cut by 3 bases and J by 3 bases, with 11 bases left in between. Per the germline V gene, CDR1 is GTSNPN and CDR2 is SVGIG (reference sequence). This CDR3 is built from 14 residues. DNA for the CDR3: TGTGCCTGGAGCTTGACAGGCTCTAATGAAAAACTGTTTTTT. This translates into CAWSLTGSNEKLFF.

Concerning this clone itself: Germline and junction disagree at one end, which may indicate a read error. The rearrangement joins TRBV7-9 to TRBJ2-5, with 7 bases identical to TRBD1. The J call may be in error: the DNA end matches TRBJ2-7 better. Per germline, CDR1 SEHNR and CDR2 FQNEAQ (reference sequence). This CDR3 contains 15 residues. DNA of the CDR3: TGTTCCAGCAGTCGACAGGACAGGAGCTCCTACGAGCAGTACTTC. Amino acids: CSSSRQDRSSYEQYF.

This chain uses TRBV21-1 with TRBJ2-5; no check of the table's D call, TRBD2, against the DNA was made. TRBV21-1 is annotated as a pseudogene. This CDR3 region has 14 residues. Here the CDR3 reads CASSNAGEKETQYF. DNA of the CDR3: TGTGCCAGCAGCAACGCGGGAGAAAAAGAGACCCAGTACTTC.

The chain has TRBV10-2 and TRBJ1-1; D is perhaps TRBD1 (6 bases). Trimming shortened V by 7 bases and J by 4 bases, and 16 bases separated the two germline ends. The CDR3 loop spans 14 amino acids. Germline-derived CDR1 and CDR2 are WSHSY and SAAADI. CDR3 DNA sequence: TGCGCCAGCACTAGGACAGCGGATACCACTGAAGCTTTCTTT. It yields the protein CASTRTADTTEAFF.

As regards this clone: One junction end does not reproduce the germline sequence, and a read error may be involved. The chain employs TRBV7-7 and TRBJ2-2; 13 positions match TRBD2. The CDR3 is 18 amino acids. Germline-derived CDR1 and CDR2 are SSHAT and FNYEAQ (reference sequence). CDR3 sequence reads: CASSLDYGLAGVTGELFF. DNA of the CDR3: TGTGCTAGCAGCTTAGATTACGGACTAGCGGGAGTAACCGGGGAGCTGTTTTTT.

The chain uses TRBV29-1 and TRBJ2-1; 8 bases are shared with TRBD2. V lost 7 bases, J lost 1 base, and 18 bases stayed unmatched. The CDR3 consists of 18 residues. Germline V gene lookup returns CDR1 SQVTM and CDR2 ANQGSEA. The CDR3: CSGEDLAGFRPSYNEQFF. The CDR3 bases are TGCAGCGGTGAGGACTTAGCGGGATTCCGCCCTTCCTACAATGAGCAGTTCTTC.

Only one count was recorded for this clone. V usage is TRBV5-1 and J usage is TRBJ2-1; D ambiguous. Per germline, CDR1 SGHRS and CDR2 YFSETQ. V lost 1 base, J lost 6 bases, and 17 bases lay in between. This CDR3 has 16 residues. CDR3 bases: TGCGCCAGCAGCTTGAATTCGGCTAGAGGCGTCAATGAGCAGTTCTTC. Translated, it gives CASSLNSARGVNEQFF.

The V gene is TRBV10-1, the J gene TRBJ1-1, with D maybe TRBD1 (5 bases). There are 13 residues in the CDR3. V shed 4 bases and J shed 5 bases, with 11 bases lying between them. The germline V gene encodes CDR1 WNHNN and CDR2 SYGVQD (reference sequence). CDR3 DNA sequence: TGCGCCAGCAGTGCCCGGACACGGACTGAAGCTTTCTTT. This sequence encodes CASSARTRTEAFF.

This chain joins TRBV2 and TRBJ2-3; perhaps TRBD2 as D (7 bases). The germline gives CDR1 SNHLY, CDR2 FYNNEI. Trimming took off 2 bases at V and 4 bases at J, with 19 bases between the two ends. CDR3 length: 17 residues. CDR3: CASSENRGGLLSDTQYF. The DNA of the CDR3 is TGTGCCAGCAGTGAAAATAGGGGGGGCCTCTTATCAGATACGCAGTATTTT.

The V gene is TRBV27, the J gene TRBJ2-3; maybe TRBD2 (5 bases). This CDR3 is built from 14 residues. V lost 2 bases and J lost 7, with 13 bases in between. Germline CDR1 is MNHEY and CDR2 is SMNVEV (reference sequence). The CDR3 reads CASSLGSGRNTQYF. In DNA form, the CDR3 reads TGTGCCAGCAGTTTAGGTTCGGGAAGAAATACGCAGTATTTT.